The 21 T cell receptor beta chains listed next were all sequenced from one sample in a study of cytomegalovirus exposure and HLA in healthy donors. The PCR made use of 60 Vbeta and 13 Jbeta primers. This table comes from immunoSEQ multiplex PCR, and its TCRdb copy is limited to in-frame clones, with some not included. This sample has 65,000 to 90,000 clones, with about 80% found just once. Sequences were obtained from PBMCs. These receptors all come from a man aged 25-45 years in good health and CMV-seronegative.

The rearrangement uses TRBV23-1 and TRBJ2-5; 10 positions match TRBD2. TRBV23-1 is recorded as an ORF, its role being uncertain. J gave up 5 bases and V 0 bases, and 6 bases lay outside the gene matches. The CDR3 consists of 16 residues. As DNA, the CDR3 is TGCGCCAGCAGTCAATCGACGGGACTAGCGAAGGAGACCCAGTACTTC. Protein sequence: CASSQSTGLAKETQYF.

The chain links TRBV28 to TRBJ2-1; no firm D call. This CDR3 has 13 residues. Per the germline V gene, CDR1 is MDHEN and CDR2 is SYDVKM. Trimming took 2 bases from V and 8 from J, leaving 10 bases between them. The DNA of the CDR3 is TGTGCCAGCAGTTTAGCCCCAGGTTATGAGCAGTTCTTC. Amino acid sequence: CASSLAPGYEQFF.

J is TRBJ2-5 and V is TRBV7-6; 10 nucleotides match TRBD1. CDR3 length equals 16 residues. J gave up 7 bases and V 5 bases, and 13 bases lay outside the gene matches. CDR1 is SGHVS and CDR2 is FNYEAQ in the germline V gene. This chain's CDR3 is CASSPTPGQGIGTQYF. CDR3 DNA sequence: TGTGCCAGCAGCCCGACCCCGGGACAGGGGATTGGGACCCAGTACTTC.

V usage is TRBV6-5 and J usage is TRBJ2-7, with TRBD2 matching over 12 bases. The germline V gene encodes CDR1 MNHEY and CDR2 SVGAGI. The junction had 3 bases not matched to a gene; V was cut back by 5 bases and J by 4 bases. The CDR3 totals 14 residues. The CDR3: CASSETSGRYEQYF. In DNA, the CDR3 is TGTGCCAGCAGTGAAACTAGCGGGAGGTACGAGCAGTACTTC.

The chain recombines TRBV7-8 with TRBJ2-5, with 7 positions matching TRBD1. Unmatched junction bases numbered 5, after V lost 5 bases and J lost 5 bases. Germline CDR1 reads SGHVS; CDR2 reads FQNEAQ. The CDR3 sequence is 13 residues long. The CDR3: CASSADRVETQYF. The DNA of the CDR3 is TGTGCCAGCAGCGCCGACAGGGTGGAGACCCAGTACTTC.

The rearrangement joins TRBV5-5 to TRBJ2-1; possibly TRBD1 for D (5 bases). Germline CDR1 is SGHKS and CDR2 is YYEKEE (reference sequence). The CDR3 runs to 17 residues. V was shortened by 2 bases and J by 3 bases, with 18 bases between the two germline ends. The CDR3 loop reads CASSLGYRGLVYNEQFF. The CDR3 DNA reads TGTGCCAGCAGCTTAGGTTATAGGGGTCTTGTCTACAATGAGCAGTTCTTC.

J is TRBJ2-7 and V is TRBV10-3; 10 nucleotides agree with TRBD2. CDR3 size: 15 residues. Per the germline V gene, CDR1 is ENHRY and CDR2 is SYGVKD. V lost 2 bases, J lost 7 bases, and 8 bases stayed unmatched. CDR3 bases: TGTGCCATCAGTGAGCTAGCGGGGGCCGCGGGAGAGCAGTACTTC. It translates to CAISELAGAAGEQYF.

The V gene is TRBV27, the J gene TRBJ1-1; 8 nucleotides match TRBD1. The CDR3 totals 14 residues. The J segment lost 3 bases and the V segment lost 10 bases, leaving 10 bases of the junction unmatched. Germline CDR1 is MNHEY and CDR2 is SMNVEV (reference sequence). DNA of the CDR3: TGTGCCACCCGGGACAGGCGTATACACACTGAAGCTTTCTTT. Translation: CATRDRRIHTEAFF.

This sequence joins TRBV7-9 and TRBJ2-2, with TRBD2 identical over 10 bases. CDR1 and CDR2 (germline): SEHNR, FQNEAQ (reference sequence). J lost 5 bases, V lost 4 bases, and 7 bases had no gene match. The length of the CDR3 is 16 residues. The CDR3 region is CASSSLAGVETGELFF. In DNA, the CDR3 is TGTGCCAGCAGCTCCCTAGCGGGAGTCGAGACCGGGGAGCTGTTTTTT. The full variable domain, its missing parts supplied by reference TRBV7-9 and TRBJ2-2, is DTGVSQNPRHKITKRGQNVTFRCDPISEHNRLYWYRQTLGQGPEFLTYFQNEAQLEKSRLLSDRFSAERPKGSFSTLEIQRTEQGDSAMYLCASSSLAGVETGELFFGEGSRLTVL.

V usage is TRBV18 and J usage is TRBJ2-5; D not certain. The ends were cut back, 4 bases at V and 2 bases at J, with 5 bases in the middle. CDR3 length: 12 amino acids. The germline V gene has CDR1 KGHSH and CDR2 LQKENI. Here the CDR3 DNA reads TGTGCCAGCTCACGACAACAAGAGACCCAGTACTTC. Amino acids: CASSRQQETQYF.

The rearrangement uses TRBV5-1 and TRBJ2-3; 8 bases agree with TRBD2. The CDR3 extends over 15 amino acids. From germline, CDR1 is SGHRS and CDR2 YFSETQ. V gave up 1 base and J gave up 1 base; unmatched junction bases: 2. The DNA of the CDR3 is TGCGCCAGCAGCTTGTACGGGAGGGGCACAGATACGCAGTATTTT. Translated, it gives CASSLYGRGTDTQYF.

The chain joins TRBV10-1 to TRBJ2-7; 7 nucleotides agree with TRBD2. The CDR3 is made up of 14 amino acids. V lost 7 bases, J lost 0 bases, and 6 bases stayed unmatched. Germline V gene data show CDR1 as WNHNN and CDR2 as SYGVQD (reference sequence). The CDR3 region has the DNA TGCGCCAGCATAATCGGGAGGAGCTCCTACGAGCAGTACTTC. It is translated as CASIIGRSSYEQYF.

The rearrangement links TRBV5-1 to TRBJ1-1; 7 nucleotides agree with TRBD1. Germline assignment: CDR1 SGHRS and CDR2 YFSETQ. V lost 0 bases to trimming and J lost 4 bases; unmatched junction nucleotides: 6. This CDR3 spans 15 amino acids. The CDR3 nucleotides read TGCGCCAGCAGCTTGGTGGGGACAGTTGGCACTGAAGCTTTCTTT. Its translation: CASSLVGTVGTEAFF.

The rearrangement links TRBV4-1 to TRBJ1-2, with D uncertain. V gave up 4 bases and J gave up 2 bases, with 8 bases separating them. The CDR3 spans 13 residues. Germline V gene data show CDR1 as MGHRA and CDR2 as YSYEKL. CDR3 loop: CASSPTLNYGYTF. For the CDR3, the DNA is TGCGCCAGCAGCCCTACTTTAAACTATGGCTACACCTTC.

The chain combines TRBV28 with TRBJ2-3, with 7 bases identical to TRBD2. This CDR3 spans 15 amino acids. Germline loops: CDR1 MDHEN, CDR2 SYDVKM. Trimming took 6 bases from V and 7 from J; bases not matched to a gene: 13. Written as DNA, the CDR3 is TGTGCCAGCAGAGGGGAGGGAGGGAGTCGAAATACGCAGTATTTT. Its translation is CASRGEGGSRNTQYF.

This clone was seen a few times. J is TRBJ2-6 and V is TRBV6-1; no clear D. The V gene's germline CDR1 is MNHNS and CDR2 SASEGT. The CDR3 extends over 14 amino acids. Trimming stripped 6 bases from V and 0 bases from J, with 6 bases between. As DNA, the CDR3 is TGTGCCAGCAGACAGAGCTCTGGGGCCAACGTCCTGACTTTC. Its translation: CASRQSSGANVLTF.

The J gene is TRBJ1-2, the V gene TRBV28; 9 bases agree with TRBD1. After removal of 6 bases from V and 0 bases from J, the junction contained 8 bases not matched to a gene. The CDR3 covers 16 residues. Germline V gene lookup returns CDR1 MDHEN and CDR2 SYDVKM. CDR3 nucleotide sequence: TGTGCCAGCAGAGAAGGGGGACAGGGTGCTAACTATGGCTACACCTTC. This codes for CASREGGQGANYGYTF.

The rearrangement joins TRBV4-2 to TRBJ2-1; D is unclear. Germline V gene sequence: CDR1 LGHNA, CDR2 YNFKEQ. This CDR3 has 13 residues. V lost 5 bases to trimming and J lost 6 bases, with 11 bases between them. The CDR3 DNA sequence: TGTGCCAGCAGCACTCGCGGATCCAATGAGCAGTTCTTC. Its translation: CASSTRGSNEQFF.

This clone has a count of ten or more. The rearrangement links TRBV28 to TRBJ2-5; a weak D match, TRBD2 (7 bases). The CDR3 runs to 12 residues. Germline V gene data show CDR1 as MDHEN and CDR2 as SYDVKM. The CDR3 sequence is CVEGGGGETQYF. The DNA of the CDR3 is TGTGTTGAGGGGGGGGGTGGGGAGACCCAGTACTTC.

The rearrangement uses TRBV4-3 and TRBJ1-6; D is ambiguous. The CDR3 sequence is 16 residues long. V was clipped by 0 bases and J by 13 bases, with 19 bases between them. Germline values: CDR1 LGHNA, CDR2 YSLEER. The CDR3 loop reads CASSQDAAASVRPLHF. The DNA for the CDR3 is TGCGCCAGCAGCCAAGATGCGGCGGCCTCAGTTCGCCCCCTCCACTTT.

This chain connects TRBV13 to TRBJ2-5, with D uncertain. The CDR3 loop spans 14 amino acids. Germline CDR1 reads PRHDT; CDR2 reads FYEKMQ (reference sequence). The V end was cut by 5 bases, the J end by 2 bases, with 12 bases between. CDR3 nucleotide sequence: TGTGCCAGCAGCCTCCTTGTTACTCAAGAGACCCAGTACTTC. It encodes CASSLLVTQETQYF.